One T cell receptor (beta chain) is described in this entry. The germline gene is not matched at one end of the junction; a read error may be the cause. The length of the CDR3 is 14 residues. In germline, CDR1 is SGHRS, CDR2 YFSETQ. The sample comes from a study of blood T cells in healthy people across ages. Using a J-beta primer mix together with a sample-barcoded 5' primer, a second PCR was run for roughly 6 to 11 cycles. A tag from a template-switch adaptor with 12 random nucleotides marked each cDNA molecule. Individual samples furnished no less than 2.5 million CDR3-containing paired-end reads apiece. TCRdb called the 5' RACE reads again in MiXCR, with one record for every CDR3 protein. The repertoire consists of approximately 800,000 distinct CDR3 sequences, with roughly 50% occurring once and the leading ten covering about a quarter. The study drew donors from healthy Caucasian individuals in Russia aged 6 to 90. A minimum of 5 micrograms of total RNA was extracted per sample.

The clonotype comes from a man in his forties in good health. The sequencing sample was made of blood. The chain joins TRBV5-1 to TRBJ2-6; D uncertain. The CDR3 spells CASSLISGVNVLTF. CDR3 bases: TGCGCCAGCAGCTTGATCTCTGGGGTCAACGTCCTGACTTTC.